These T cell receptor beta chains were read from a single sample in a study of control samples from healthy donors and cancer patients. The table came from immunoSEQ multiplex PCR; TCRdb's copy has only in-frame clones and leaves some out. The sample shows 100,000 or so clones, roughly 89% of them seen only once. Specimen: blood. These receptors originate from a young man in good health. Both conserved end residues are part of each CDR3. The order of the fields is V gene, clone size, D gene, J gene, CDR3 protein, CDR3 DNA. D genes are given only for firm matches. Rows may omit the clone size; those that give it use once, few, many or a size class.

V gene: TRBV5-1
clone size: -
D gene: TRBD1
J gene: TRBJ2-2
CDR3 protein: CASSLHSQGASGELFF
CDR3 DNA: TGCGCCAGCAGCTTACACTCCCAGGGGGCGTCCGGGGAGCTGTTTTTT

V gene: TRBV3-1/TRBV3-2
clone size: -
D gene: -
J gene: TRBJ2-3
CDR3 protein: CASRDNPRGTHTQYF
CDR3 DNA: TGTGCCAGCAGGGATAACCCTCGGGGCACCCATACGCAGTATTTT

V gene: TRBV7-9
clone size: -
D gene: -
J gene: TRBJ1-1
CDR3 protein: CASSLATFMNTEAFF
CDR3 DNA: TGTGCCAGCAGCTTAGCCACGTTTATGAACACTGAAGCTTTCTTT

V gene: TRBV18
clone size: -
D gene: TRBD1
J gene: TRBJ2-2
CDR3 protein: CASSPRTGVAGELFF
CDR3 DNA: TGTGCCAGCTCACCCAGGACAGGGGTGGCCGGGGAGCTGTTTTTT

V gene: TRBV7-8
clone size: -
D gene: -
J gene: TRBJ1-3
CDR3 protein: CASSPGVGGNTIYF
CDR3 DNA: TGTGCCAGCAGCCCCGGGGTGGGGGGAAACACCATATATTTT

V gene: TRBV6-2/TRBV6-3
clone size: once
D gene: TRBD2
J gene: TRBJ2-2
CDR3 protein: CASSCAASGNTGELFF
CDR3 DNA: TGTGCCAGCAGTTGCGCGGCTAGCGGAAACACCGGGGAGCTGTTTTTT

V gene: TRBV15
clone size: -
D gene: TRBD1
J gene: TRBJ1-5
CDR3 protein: CATSRRGGQPSNQPQHF
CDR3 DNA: TGTGCCACCAGCAGGAGGGGGGGACAGCCGAGTAATCAGCCCCAGCATTTT

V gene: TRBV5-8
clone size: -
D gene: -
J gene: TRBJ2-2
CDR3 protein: CASSFKRGRGGELFF
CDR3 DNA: TGTGCCAGCAGCTTTAAACGGGGCCGGGGCGGGGAGCTGTTTTTT

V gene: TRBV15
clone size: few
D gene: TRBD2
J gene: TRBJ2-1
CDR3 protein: CATSRETSGRRVGEQFF
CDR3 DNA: TGTGCCACCAGCAGGGAAACTAGCGGGAGAAGGGTCGGTGAGCAGTTCTTC

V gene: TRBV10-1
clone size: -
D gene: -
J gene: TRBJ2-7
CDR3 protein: CATQSADSYEQYF
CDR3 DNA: TGCGCCACCCAATCGGCAGATTCCTACGAGCAGTACTTC

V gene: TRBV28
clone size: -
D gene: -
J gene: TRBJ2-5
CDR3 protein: CASSGSGQGRETQYF
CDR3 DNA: TGTGCCAGCAGTGGCTCAGGGCAGGGGAGGGAGACCCAGTACTTC

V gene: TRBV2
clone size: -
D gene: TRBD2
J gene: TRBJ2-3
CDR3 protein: CASRDPRTSGDTQYF
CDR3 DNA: TGTGCCAGCAGGGACCCTAGGACTAGCGGGGATACGCAGTATTTT

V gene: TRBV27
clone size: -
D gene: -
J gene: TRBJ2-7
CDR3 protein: CASSHSPVGLLSSYEQYF
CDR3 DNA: TGTGCCAGCAGTCACAGCCCAGTAGGCTTATTGAGCTCCTACGAGCAGTACTTC

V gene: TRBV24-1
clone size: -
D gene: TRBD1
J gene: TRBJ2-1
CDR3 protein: CATSEPGQGVNEQFF
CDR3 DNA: TGTGCCACCAGCGAGCCGGGACAGGGCGTAAATGAGCAGTTCTTC

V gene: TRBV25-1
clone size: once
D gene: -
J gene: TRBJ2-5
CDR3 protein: CASSAAGSRGTQYF
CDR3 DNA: TGTGCCAGCAGTGCTGCGGGATCCCGGGGGACCCAGTACTTC

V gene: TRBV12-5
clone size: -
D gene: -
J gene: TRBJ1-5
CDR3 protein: CASGPDQPQHF
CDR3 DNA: TGTGCTAGTGGTCCCGATCAGCCCCAGCATTTT

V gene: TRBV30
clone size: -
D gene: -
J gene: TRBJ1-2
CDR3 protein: CAWISRWDGYTF
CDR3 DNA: TGTGCCTGGATCAGTCGCTGGGATGGCTACACCTTC

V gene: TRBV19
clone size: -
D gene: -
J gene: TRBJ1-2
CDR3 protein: CASLRDMGPLSDYGYTF
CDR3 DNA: TGTGCCAGTTTGAGAGACATGGGGCCTCTTTCGGACTATGGCTACACCTTC

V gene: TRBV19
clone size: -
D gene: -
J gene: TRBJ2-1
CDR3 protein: CASSSREVTYNEQFF
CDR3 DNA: TGTGCCAGTAGTAGCAGGGAGGTAACATACAATGAGCAGTTCTTC

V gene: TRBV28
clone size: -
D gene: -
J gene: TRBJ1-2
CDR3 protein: CASSLGRNYGYTF
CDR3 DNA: TGTGCCAGCAGTTTGGGAAGGAACTATGGCTACACCTTC

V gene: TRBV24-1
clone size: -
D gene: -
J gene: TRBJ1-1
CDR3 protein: CATSDLTDHTEAFF
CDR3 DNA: TGTGCCACCAGTGATTTAACAGACCACACTGAAGCTTTCTTT

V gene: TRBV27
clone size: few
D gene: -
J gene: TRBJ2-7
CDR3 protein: CASSFFPPTGLSYEQYF
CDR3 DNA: TGTGCCAGCAGTTTTTTCCCCCCGACAGGCCTCTCCTACGAGCAGTACTTC

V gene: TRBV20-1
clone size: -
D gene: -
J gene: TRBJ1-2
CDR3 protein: CSASSGAGYGYTF
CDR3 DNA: TGCAGTGCTAGTTCGGGGGCAGGCTATGGCTACACCTTC

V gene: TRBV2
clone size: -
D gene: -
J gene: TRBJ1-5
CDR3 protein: CASSVGEGNQPQHF
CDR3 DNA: TGTGCCAGCAGCGTTGGCGAGGGTAATCAGCCCCAGCATTTT

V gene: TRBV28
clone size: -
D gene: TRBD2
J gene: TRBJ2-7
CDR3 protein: CASSLYGAGLGSYEQYF
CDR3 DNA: TGTGCCAGCAGTTTATATGGAGCGGGATTAGGGTCCTACGAGCAGTACTTC

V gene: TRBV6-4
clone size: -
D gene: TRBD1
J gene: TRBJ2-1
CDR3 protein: CASSERTGGYNEQFF
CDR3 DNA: TGTGCCAGCAGTGAACGGACAGGGGGCTACAATGAGCAGTTCTTC

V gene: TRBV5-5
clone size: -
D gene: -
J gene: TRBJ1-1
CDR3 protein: CASSLGSNTEAFF
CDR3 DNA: TGTGCCAGCAGCTTAGGGTCGAACACTGAAGCTTTCTTT

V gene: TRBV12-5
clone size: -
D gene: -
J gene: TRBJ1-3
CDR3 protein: CASGTISGNTIYF
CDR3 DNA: TGTGCTAGTGGTACCATCTCTGGAAACACCATATATTTT

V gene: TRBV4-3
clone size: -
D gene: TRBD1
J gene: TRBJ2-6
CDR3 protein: CASSQAGGAGANVLTF
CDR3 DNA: TGCGCCAGCAGCCAAGCAGGGGGCGCTGGGGCCAACGTCCTGACTTTC

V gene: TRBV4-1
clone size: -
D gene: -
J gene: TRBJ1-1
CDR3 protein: CASSRTIGETEAFF
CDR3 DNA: TGCGCCAGCAGCCGGACCATCGGGGAAACTGAAGCTTTCTTT

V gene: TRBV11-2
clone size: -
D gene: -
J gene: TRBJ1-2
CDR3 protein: CASSLGANYGYTF
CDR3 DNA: TGTGCCAGCAGCTTAGGGGCTAACTATGGCTACACCTTC

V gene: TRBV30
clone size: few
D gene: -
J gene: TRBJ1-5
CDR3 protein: CAWSEGEGNQPQHF
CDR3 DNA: TGTGCCTGGAGTGAAGGAGAGGGCAATCAGCCCCAGCATTTT

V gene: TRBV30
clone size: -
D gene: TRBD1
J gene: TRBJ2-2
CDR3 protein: CAWSADRTGVTGELFF
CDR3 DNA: TGTGCCTGGAGTGCTGACCGGACAGGGGTCACCGGGGAGCTGTTTTTT

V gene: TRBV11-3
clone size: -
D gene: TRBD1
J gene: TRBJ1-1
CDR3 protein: CASSLGVRGPNTEAFF
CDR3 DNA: TGTGCCAGCAGCTTAGGAGTCAGGGGGCCCAACACTGAAGCTTTCTTT

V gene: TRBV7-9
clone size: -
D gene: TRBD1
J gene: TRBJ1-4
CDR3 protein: CASSMPGQGAREKLFF
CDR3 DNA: TGTGCCAGCAGCATGCCGGGACAGGGGGCGCGTGAAAAACTGTTTTTT

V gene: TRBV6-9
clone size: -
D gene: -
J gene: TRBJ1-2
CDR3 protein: CASSAEGGYTF
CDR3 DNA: TGTGCCAGCAGTGCAGAAGGCGGCTACACCTTC

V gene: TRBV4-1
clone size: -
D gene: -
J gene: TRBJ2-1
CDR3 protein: CASSGPGVSEQFF
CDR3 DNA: TGCGCCAGCAGCGGTCCAGGGGTCAGTGAGCAGTTCTTC

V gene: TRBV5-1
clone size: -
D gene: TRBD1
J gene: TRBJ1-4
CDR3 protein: CASSWRGQGGNEKLFF
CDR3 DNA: TGCGCCAGCAGCTGGCGGGGACAGGGCGGTAATGAAAAACTGTTTTTT

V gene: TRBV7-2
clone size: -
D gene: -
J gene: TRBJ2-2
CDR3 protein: CASSSARVTGELFF
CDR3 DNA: TGTGCCAGCAGCTCGGCGCGGGTGACCGGGGAGCTGTTTTTT

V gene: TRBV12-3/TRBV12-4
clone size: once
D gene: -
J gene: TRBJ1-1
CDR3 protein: CASTFPVNTEAFF
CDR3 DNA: TGTGCCAGCACTTTTCCAGTGAACACTGAAGCTTTCTTT

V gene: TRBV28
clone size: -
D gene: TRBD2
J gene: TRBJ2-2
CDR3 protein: CASSLKLAGGGTGELFF
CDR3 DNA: TGTGCCAGCAGTTTAAAACTAGCGGGAGGCGGGACCGGGGAGCTGTTTTTT

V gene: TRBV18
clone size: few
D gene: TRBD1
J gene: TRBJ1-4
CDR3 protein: CASSPPRSLGQGNEKLFF
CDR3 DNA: TGTGCCAGCTCACCACCCAGATCCCTTGGACAGGGGAATGAAAAACTGTTTTTT

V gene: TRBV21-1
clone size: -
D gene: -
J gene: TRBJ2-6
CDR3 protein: CASSRTGTDPLLSGANVLTF
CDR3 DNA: TGTGCCAGCAGCAGGACCGGGACAGATCCTTTGCTTTCTGGGGCCAACGTCCTGACTTTC

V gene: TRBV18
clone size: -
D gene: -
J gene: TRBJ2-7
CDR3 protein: CASSPDIDYEQYF
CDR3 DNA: TGTGCCAGCTCACCTGACATAGACTACGAGCAGTACTTC

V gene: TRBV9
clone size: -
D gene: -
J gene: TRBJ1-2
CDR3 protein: CASSPSGGYGYTF
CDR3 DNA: TGTGCCAGCAGCCCATCGGGGGGCTATGGCTACACCTTC

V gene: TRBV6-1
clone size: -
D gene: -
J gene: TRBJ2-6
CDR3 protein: CASSDIFGSGANVLTF
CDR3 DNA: TGTGCCAGCAGTGATATTTTCGGCTCCGGGGCCAACGTCCTGACTTTC

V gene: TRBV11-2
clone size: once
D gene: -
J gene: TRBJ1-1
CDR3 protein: CASSSVGGPLNTEAFF
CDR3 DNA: TGTGCCAGCAGCTCGGTGGGGGGGCCCCTGAACACTGAAGCTTTCTTT

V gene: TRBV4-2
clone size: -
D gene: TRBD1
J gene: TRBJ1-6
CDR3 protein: CASSQGETGSSNSPLHF
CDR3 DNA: TGTGCCAGCAGCCAAGGTGAGACAGGGTCGAGTAATTCACCCCTCCACTTT

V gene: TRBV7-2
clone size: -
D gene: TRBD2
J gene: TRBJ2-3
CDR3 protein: CASSFSTSSGIKQYF
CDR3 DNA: TGTGCCAGCAGCTTTTCGACTAGCTCGGGAATCAAGCAGTATTTT

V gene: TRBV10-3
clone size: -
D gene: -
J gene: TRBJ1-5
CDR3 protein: CAISEGLEGNQPQHF
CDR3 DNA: TGTGCCATCAGTGAGGGGCTTGAAGGGAATCAGCCCCAGCATTTT

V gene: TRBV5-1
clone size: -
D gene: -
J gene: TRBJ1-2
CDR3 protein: CASQRTEARGYTF
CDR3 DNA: TGCGCCAGCCAGAGGACCGAAGCTAGGGGCTACACCTTC

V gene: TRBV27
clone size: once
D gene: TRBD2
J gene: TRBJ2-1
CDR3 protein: CATSGSGAYNEQFF
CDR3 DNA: TGTGCCACCAGCGGGAGCGGGGCATACAATGAGCAGTTCTTC

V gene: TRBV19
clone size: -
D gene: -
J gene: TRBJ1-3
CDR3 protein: CASSVVSGNTIYF
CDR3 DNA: TGTGCCAGTAGCGTGGTCTCTGGAAACACCATATATTTT

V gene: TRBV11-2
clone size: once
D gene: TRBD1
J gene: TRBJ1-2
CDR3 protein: CASSLVPGGSVDGYTF
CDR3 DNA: TGTGCCAGCAGCTTAGTTCCAGGGGGTAGTGTGGATGGCTACACCTTC

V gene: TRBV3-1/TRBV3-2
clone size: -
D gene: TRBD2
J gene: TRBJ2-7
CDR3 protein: CASSQGASGSIGQYF
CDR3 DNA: TGTGCCAGCAGCCAAGGGGCTAGCGGGAGCATTGGGCAGTACTTC